The rows below give T cell receptor beta chains drawn from one sample of a study of monozygotic twins with inflammatory bowel disease. Following a re-call of the 5' RACE reads, TCRdb has one entry per CDR3 protein and lacks DNA. Its table lists approximately 400,000 distinct CDR3 sequences. Sequences were obtained from blood. These TCRs come from a human donor with ulcerative colitis or Crohn's disease, or a healthy co-twin of an affected twin (not recorded which). Each CDR3 is given with its conserved first and last residue.

j_call: TRBJ1-1
v_call: TRBV7-2
cdr3_aa: CASGGDGSTEAFF

j_call: TRBJ2-7
v_call: TRBV4-2
cdr3_aa: CASSQGTGGGYEQYF

j_call: TRBJ2-2
v_call: TRBV30
cdr3_aa: CAWRGDRGSANTGELFF

j_call: TRBJ2-1
v_call: TRBV28
cdr3_aa: CASRISRGDEQFF

j_call: TRBJ1-1
v_call: TRBV10-3
cdr3_aa: CAITYGMNTEAFF

j_call: TRBJ2-2
v_call: TRBV2
cdr3_aa: CASNGDTGELFF

j_call: TRBJ2-5
v_call: TRBV2
cdr3_aa: CASSEERGLQETQYF

j_call: TRBJ2-1
v_call: TRBV24-1
cdr3_aa: CATSSTRGPAYNEQFF

j_call: TRBJ2-1
v_call: TRBV19
cdr3_aa: CASSRTQGLYNEQFF

j_call: TRBJ2-7
v_call: TRBV5-1
cdr3_aa: CASSLEGLSPYEQYF

j_call: TRBJ1-2
v_call: TRBV20-1
cdr3_aa: CSARKGRGQVVYGYTF

j_call: TRBJ2-7
v_call: TRBV11-2
cdr3_aa: CASSRRDSSGEEQYF

j_call: TRBJ2-5
v_call: TRBV3-1
cdr3_aa: CASSLQRQQETQYF

j_call: TRBJ1-5
v_call: TRBV7-2
cdr3_aa: CASSVDRALNQPQHF

j_call: TRBJ2-3
v_call: TRBV5-1
cdr3_aa: CASSLTTRTDTQYF

j_call: TRBJ2-1
v_call: TRBV5-1
cdr3_aa: CASSLQEVSSYNEQFF

j_call: TRBJ2-7
v_call: TRBV30
cdr3_aa: CAWDRSALNGEQYF

j_call: TRBJ2-5
v_call: TRBV14
cdr3_aa: CASSQAPGAETQYF

j_call: TRBJ2-7
v_call: TRBV29-1
cdr3_aa: CSVEDDLAYEQYF

j_call: TRBJ2-1
v_call: TRBV20-1
cdr3_aa: CSARDTSGATSYNEQFF

j_call: TRBJ2-7
v_call: TRBV27
cdr3_aa: CASGPGKWRYF

j_call: TRBJ2-5
v_call: TRBV14
cdr3_aa: CASSESQETQYF

j_call: TRBJ2-1
v_call: TRBV6-2/TRBV6-3
cdr3_aa: CASSYALRKLAGVDEQFF

j_call: TRBJ2-7
v_call: TRBV29-1
cdr3_aa: CSVEVAGALYEQYF

j_call: TRBJ1-1
v_call: TRBV7-9
cdr3_aa: CASSPDRGPSTEAFF

j_call: TRBJ2-2
v_call: TRBV12-3/TRBV12-4
cdr3_aa: CASSLTRGGTGELFF

j_call: TRBJ2-5
v_call: TRBV7-2
cdr3_aa: CASSYLRGTSETQYF

j_call: TRBJ2-2
v_call: TRBV2
cdr3_aa: CASRAVTGTGELFF

j_call: TRBJ2-3
v_call: TRBV10-1
cdr3_aa: CASSVSSGGYTDTQYF

j_call: TRBJ1-5
v_call: TRBV30
cdr3_aa: CAWSGIGGNQPQHF

j_call: TRBJ1-6
v_call: TRBV6-2/TRBV6-3
cdr3_aa: CASSYGSSGPSSPLHF

j_call: TRBJ2-7
v_call: TRBV24-1
cdr3_aa: CATSDSGTGGSYEQYF

j_call: TRBJ1-3
v_call: TRBV7-9
cdr3_aa: CAARGEGLSGNTIYF

j_call: TRBJ2-7
v_call: TRBV11-2
cdr3_aa: CASSLGQGPKYF

j_call: TRBJ1-1
v_call: TRBV5-1
cdr3_aa: CASSPTAGRLEAFF

j_call: TRBJ2-3
v_call: TRBV6-2/TRBV6-3
cdr3_aa: CATFGPLWDTQYF

j_call: TRBJ1-4
v_call: TRBV20-1
cdr3_aa: CSGQLNEKLFF

j_call: TRBJ1-1
v_call: TRBV13
cdr3_aa: CASSLGSRATRIAF

j_call: TRBJ2-7
v_call: TRBV20-1
cdr3_aa: CSARVGASGSYEQYF

j_call: TRBJ2-2
v_call: TRBV5-6
cdr3_aa: CASSFRDYYNTGELFF

j_call: TRBJ1-2
v_call: TRBV5-1
cdr3_aa: CASSGTGRDYGYTF

j_call: TRBJ2-1
v_call: TRBV20-1
cdr3_aa: CSGKGQGTNYNEQFF

j_call: TRBJ2-7
v_call: TRBV7-9
cdr3_aa: CASSLGGSGTSYEQYF